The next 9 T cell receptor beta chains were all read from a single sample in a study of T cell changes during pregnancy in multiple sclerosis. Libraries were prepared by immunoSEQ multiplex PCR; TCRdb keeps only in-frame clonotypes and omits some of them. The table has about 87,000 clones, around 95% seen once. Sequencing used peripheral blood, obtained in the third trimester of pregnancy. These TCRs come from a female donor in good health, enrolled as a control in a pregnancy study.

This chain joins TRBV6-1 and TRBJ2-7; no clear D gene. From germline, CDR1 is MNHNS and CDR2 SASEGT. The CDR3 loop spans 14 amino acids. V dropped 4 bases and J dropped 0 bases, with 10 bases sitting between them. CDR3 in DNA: TGTGCCAGCAGTGCTAGTGTTAACTCCTACGAGCAGTACTTC. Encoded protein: CASSASVNSYEQYF.

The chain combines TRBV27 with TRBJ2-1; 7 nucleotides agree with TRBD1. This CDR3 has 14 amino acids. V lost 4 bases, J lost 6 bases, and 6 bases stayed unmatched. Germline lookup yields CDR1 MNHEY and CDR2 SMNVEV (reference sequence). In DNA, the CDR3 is TGTGCCAGCAGTTCCTCCGGGACAGCCAATGAGCAGTTCTTC. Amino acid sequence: CASSSSGTANEQFF.

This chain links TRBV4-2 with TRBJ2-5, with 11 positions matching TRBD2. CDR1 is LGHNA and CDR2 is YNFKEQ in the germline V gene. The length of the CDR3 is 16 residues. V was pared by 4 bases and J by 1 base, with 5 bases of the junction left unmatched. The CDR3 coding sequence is TGTGCCAGCAGCCCACTAGCGGGAGCCCGCCAAGAGACCCAGTACTTC. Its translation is CASSPLAGARQETQYF.

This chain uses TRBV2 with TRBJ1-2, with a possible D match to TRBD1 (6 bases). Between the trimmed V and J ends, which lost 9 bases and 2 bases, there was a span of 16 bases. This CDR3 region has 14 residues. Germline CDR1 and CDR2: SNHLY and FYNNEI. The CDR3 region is CASKPGQNNYGYTF. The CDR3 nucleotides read TGTGCCAGTAAGCCCGGACAGAACAACTATGGCTACACCTTC.

Here the CDR3 reads CASRYREGSLYEQYF. The CDR3 DNA reads TGTGCCAGCCGATACAGGGAGGGATCCCTCTACGAGCAGTACTTC. V usage is TRBV6-5 and J usage is TRBJ2-7; D is perhaps TRBD2 (7 bases). Trimming stripped 8 bases from V and 3 bases from J, with 20 bases between. The germline V gene has CDR1 MNHEY and CDR2 SVGAGI. This CDR3 region has 15 residues.

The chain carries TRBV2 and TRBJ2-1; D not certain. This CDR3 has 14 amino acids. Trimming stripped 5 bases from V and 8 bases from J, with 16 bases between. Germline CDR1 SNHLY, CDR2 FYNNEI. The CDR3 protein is CASSMEQKSHEQFF. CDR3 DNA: TGTGCCAGCAGTATGGAACAGAAAAGCCATGAGCAGTTCTTC.

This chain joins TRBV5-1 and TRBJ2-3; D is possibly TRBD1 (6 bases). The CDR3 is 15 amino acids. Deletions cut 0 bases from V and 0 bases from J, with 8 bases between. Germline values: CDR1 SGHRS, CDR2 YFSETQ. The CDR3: CASSLAGASTDTQYF. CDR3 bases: TGCGCCAGCAGCTTGGCAGGGGCTAGCACAGATACGCAGTATTTT.

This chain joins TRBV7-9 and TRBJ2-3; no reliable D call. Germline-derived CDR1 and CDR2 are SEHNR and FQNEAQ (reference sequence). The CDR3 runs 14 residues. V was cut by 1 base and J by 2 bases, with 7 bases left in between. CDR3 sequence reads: CASSLGLHTDTQYF. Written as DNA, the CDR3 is TGTGCCAGCAGCTTAGGACTGCACACAGATACGCAGTATTTT.

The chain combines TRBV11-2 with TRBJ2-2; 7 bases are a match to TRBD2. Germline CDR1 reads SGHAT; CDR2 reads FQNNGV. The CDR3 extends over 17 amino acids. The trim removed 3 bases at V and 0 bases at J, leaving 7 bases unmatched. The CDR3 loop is CASSFLGGGANTGELFF. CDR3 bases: TGTGCCAGCAGCTTCCTTGGGGGGGGAGCGAACACCGGGGAGCTGTTTTTT.